One and the same sample provided the 19 T cell receptor beta chains below, sequenced in a study of PD-1 blockade in classical Hodgkin lymphoma. Clones were sequenced by immunoSEQ multiplex PCR, and TCRdb holds only the in-frame ones, with some missing. The sample lists tens of thousands of clones; about 86% were seen once. Stated time point: cycle 4 day 1 (C4D1), after 5 to 7 weeks of nivolumab. Brentuximab vedotin exposure varied, and every patient relapsed after autologous stem cell transplantation. The CD4+ T cells used were purified from thawed PBMCs through magnetic negative selection. The starting material was CD4+ T cells from blood, obtained before the fourth cycle of nivolumab. Source of these receptors: a human donor with classical Hodgkin lymphoma.

The chain is built from TRBV28 and TRBJ2-5; 10 nucleotides match TRBD2. There are 17 residues in the CDR3. The germline CDR1 and CDR2 sequences are MDHEN and SYDVKM. Germline trimming cut 6 bases from V and 1 base from J; bases unmatched to any gene: 11. The CDR3 DNA follows: TGTGCCAGCAGACGGCGGGAGAAGCGGGGGGGCCAAGAGACCCAGTACTTC. This codes for CASRRREKRGGQETQYF. The full variable domain, completed using reference TRBV28 and TRBJ2-5, is DVKVTQSSRYLVKRTGEKVFLECVQDMDHENMFWYRQDPGLGLRLIYFSYDVKMKEKGDIPEGYSVSREKKERFSLILESASTNQTSMYLCASRRREKRGGQETQYFGPGTRLLVL.

The gene calls are TRBV6-1 and TRBJ1-2, with TRBD1 as a possible D gene (6 bases). Per the germline V gene, CDR1 is MNHNS and CDR2 is SASEGT. The germline V and J ends were trimmed by 4 bases and 4 bases, with 19 bases remaining between them. This CDR3 is 16 amino acids long. In nucleotides, the CDR3 is TGTGCCAGCAGTGTGGACAGTTTTATTACCTTCTATGGCTACACCTTC. Translated, it gives CASSVDSFITFYGYTF.

This chain links TRBV2 with TRBJ2-5; the match to TRBD2 covers 14 bases. The length of the CDR3 is 17 residues. Looked up from germline, CDR1 is SNHLY and CDR2 is FYNNEI. J gave up 1 base and V 9 bases, and 10 bases lay outside the gene matches. CDR3 in amino acids: CARGGLAGVTGQETQYF. The CDR3 coding sequence is TGTGCCAGAGGGGGACTAGCGGGGGTGACTGGCCAAGAGACCCAGTACTTC.

The table lists this clone with a few counts. The V call is TRBV4-2, the J call TRBJ1-2; 7 bases align to TRBD1. This CDR3 is 16 amino acids long. Trimming at V came to 2 bases and at J to 0 bases, leaving 6 bases not matched to a gene. In germline, CDR1 is LGHNA, CDR2 YNFKEQ. This chain's CDR3 is CASSQTGTAANYGYTF. The CDR3 DNA reads TGTGCCAGCAGCCAAACTGGGACAGCTGCTAACTATGGCTACACCTTC.

The V call is TRBV19, the J call TRBJ1-2; 7 nucleotides align to TRBD1. V was pared by 6 bases and J by 7 bases, with 11 bases of the junction left unmatched. CDR1 and CDR2 from the germline V gene are LNHDA and SQIVND (reference sequence). The CDR3 has 14 amino acids. This CDR3 reads CASSGDRFSRGYTF. CDR3 DNA: TGTGCCAGTAGCGGGGACAGATTCTCGCGTGGCTACACCTTC.

This chain's CDR3 is CASSERGSYNEQFF. CDR3 nucleotide sequence: TGTGCCAGTAGTGAGAGGGGCTCCTACAATGAGCAGTTCTTC. V usage is TRBV19 and J usage is TRBJ2-1; the D gene could be TRBD1 or TRBD2 (5 bases each). Per germline, CDR1 LNHDA and CDR2 SQIVND (reference sequence). Trimming took 5 bases from V and 0 from J, leaving 8 bases between them. The CDR3 loop spans 14 amino acids.

In nucleotides, the CDR3 is TGTGCCACCAGCAGTTACAGTGATAACTATGGCTACACCTTC. Translated: CATSSYSDNYGYTF. The chain links TRBV15 to TRBJ1-2; D unresolved. The ends were cut back, 3 bases at V and 1 base at J, with 9 bases in the middle. The CDR3 covers 14 residues. From germline, CDR1 is LNHNV and CDR2 YYDKDF (reference sequence).

As for this clone: At one end the junction does not follow the germline gene, possibly because of a read error. The chain combines TRBV5-1 with TRBJ2-5; 9 bases agree with TRBD2. The germline CDR1 and CDR2 sequences are SGHRS and YFSETQ. CDR3 length: 14 amino acids. The CDR3 region has the DNA TGCGCCAGCAGCACCCCGGGACTAGCAGGATTCGGTGACTTC. Protein: CASSTPGLAGFGDF.

The table lists this clone with a few counts. This rearrangement joins TRBV6-1 to TRBJ1-6; no definite D call. Germline values: CDR1 MNHNS, CDR2 SASEGT. The CDR3 consists of 15 residues. V was pared by 3 bases and J by 0 bases, with 6 bases between. This chain's CDR3 is CASSDGVSYNSPLHF. As DNA, the CDR3 is TGTGCCAGCAGTGACGGGGTCTCCTATAATTCACCCCTCCACTTT.

This clone was recorded only once. The chain carries TRBV18 and TRBJ2-2; unclear D gene. The CDR3 has 16 amino acids. CDR1 and CDR2 from the germline V gene are KGHSH and LQKENI. Trimming left V 2 bases short and J 6 bases short, with 16 bases between. CDR3 DNA: TGTGCCAGCTCACCATCAAGGGCACCCATAGCCGGGGAGCTGTTTTTT. Translated, it gives CASSPSRAPIAGELFF.

In this sample, this clone turned up a few times. The genes are TRBV30 and TRBJ1-5, with TRBD1 as a possible D gene (5 bases). V was clipped by 3 bases and J by 7 bases, with 16 bases between them. The CDR3 spans 14 residues. From germline, CDR1 is GTSNPN and CDR2 SVGIG (reference sequence). CDR3 DNA: TGTGCCTGGAGAGGCCTGGGGGGTGGGCAGCCCCAGCATTTT. It yields the protein CAWRGLGGGQPQHF.

The chain recombines TRBV5-8 with TRBJ2-7, with D possibly matching TRBD2 (6 bases). The CDR3 has 17 amino acids. Germline-derived CDR1 and CDR2 are SGHTS and YDEGEE. V was clipped by 1 base and J by 1 base, with 18 bases between them. CDR3 amino acids: CASSLIVLEGWSYEQYF. The CDR3 coding sequence is TGTGCCAGCAGCTTGATTGTGTTGGAGGGGTGGTCCTACGAGCAGTACTTC.

The chain carries TRBV19 and TRBJ2-5; 7 bases match TRBD2. With V trimmed by 4 bases and J by 4 bases, 9 bases remained unmatched. Per germline, CDR1 LNHDA and CDR2 SQIVND (reference sequence). This CDR3 region has 15 residues. The DNA for the CDR3 is TGTGCCAGTAGTAGCCAGGCGGCTAGCGGAGAGACCCAGTACTTC. Encoded protein: CASSSQAASGETQYF.

V usage is TRBV7-2 and J usage is TRBJ1-5; D ambiguous. The CDR3 loop spans 19 amino acids. Trimming took 2 bases from V and 0 from J, leaving 20 bases between them. Germline loops: CDR1 SGHTA, CDR2 FQGNSA. The CDR3 loop reads CASSLNGGLSSNSNQPQHF. CDR3 DNA sequence: TGTGCCAGCAGCTTAAATGGAGGGCTGTCCTCGAATAGCAATCAGCCCCAGCATTTT.

The chain links TRBV29-1 to TRBJ1-2; D may be TRBD1 (6 bases). With 7 bases removed from V and 4 bases from J, the gap between germline ends came to 10 bases. CDR3 length equals 11 residues. The germline V gene encodes CDR1 SQVTM and CDR2 ANQGSEA. The CDR3 protein is CSAPGAYGYTF. CDR3 nucleotides: TGCAGCGCTCCGGGGGCCTATGGCTACACCTTC. Combining the CDR3 with reference TRBV29-1 and TRBJ1-2 gives the whole variable domain SAVISQKPSRDICQRGTSLTIQCQVDSQVTMMFWYRQQPGQSLTLIATANQGSEATYESGFVIDKFPISRPNLTFSTLTVSNMSPEDSSIYLCSAPGAYGYTFGSGTRLTVV.

This clone was recorded a few times. The chain carries TRBV7-8 and TRBJ1-2; TRBD1 agrees at 7 bases. This CDR3 region has 14 residues. The V gene's germline CDR1 is SGHVS and CDR2 FQNEAQ. With 5 bases clipped from V and 6 bases from J, the junction kept 9 bases outside the gene matches. This CDR3 is CASSPGQVVDGYTF. DNA of the CDR3: TGTGCCAGCAGCCCCGGACAGGTTGTAGATGGCTACACCTTC. The whole variable domain, filled in from reference TRBV7-8 and TRBJ1-2, reads GAGVSQSPRYKVAKRGQDVALRCDPISGHVSLFWYQQALGQGPEFLTYFQNEAQLDKSGLPSDRFFAERPEGSVSTLKIQRTQQEDSAVYLCASSPGQVVDGYTFGSGTRLTVV.

This clone was seen a handful of times. Other DNA sequences in the same sample also yield this CDR3. This sequence joins TRBV5-1 and TRBJ2-7, with D maybe TRBD1 (5 bases). The V and J ends lost 4 bases and 5 bases respectively, with 13 bases between them. The CDR3 is 13 amino acids. CDR1 is SGHRS, CDR2 YFSETQ, per germline. CDR3 in amino acids: CASSLPQGNEQYF. Here the CDR3 DNA reads TGCGCCAGCAGCCTCCCGCAGGGAAACGAGCAGTACTTC.

The rearrangement uses TRBV11-3 and TRBJ2-2; 13 bases line up with TRBD2. The CDR3 is 16 amino acids. J gave up 3 bases and V 4 bases, and 2 bases lay outside the gene matches. CDR1 and CDR2 from the germline V gene are SGHNT and YENEEA. The CDR3 nucleotides are TGTGCCAGCAGCTACGGACTAGCGGGGGACACCGGGGAGCTGTTTTTT. It codes for CASSYGLAGDTGELFF.

The CDR3 bases are TGTGCCAGCTCACCACTAACAGGGGGCACTGAAGCTTTCTTT. It encodes CASSPLTGGTEAFF. The rearrangement links TRBV18 to TRBJ1-1; 8 bases are shared with TRBD1. V gave up 1 base and J gave up 4 bases; unmatched junction bases: 2. The germline V gene encodes CDR1 KGHSH and CDR2 LQKENI. The length of the CDR3 is 14 residues.